This T cell receptor (beta chain) was captured in a study of blood T cells in healthy people across ages. Overall study results and limits: Reliance upon unsorted PBMCs precluded definitive naive versus antigen-experienced comparison.

Note on this clonotype: The antigen is unknown.

V was pared by 7 bases and J by 4 bases, with 3 bases of the junction left unmatched. CDR1 and CDR2 (germline): SEHNR, FQNEAQ (reference sequence). There are 13 residues in the CDR3. The use of a sample-barcoded 5' primer and a J-beta primer mix characterized a second PCR of about 7 to 12 cycles. TCRdb re-called the 5' RACE reads through MiXCR, storing one row per CDR3 protein. The table lists hundreds of thousands of distinct CDR3 sequences, 43% of them singletons. This TCR was sampled from a woman in her fifties or sixties in good health. The gene calls are TRBV7-9 and TRBJ2-2, with 7 bases lining up with TRBD2. Sequencing input: blood. DNA for the CDR3: TGTGCCAGCACAGGGACTACCACCGGGGAGCTGTTTTTT. Translated, it gives CASTGTTTGELFF.